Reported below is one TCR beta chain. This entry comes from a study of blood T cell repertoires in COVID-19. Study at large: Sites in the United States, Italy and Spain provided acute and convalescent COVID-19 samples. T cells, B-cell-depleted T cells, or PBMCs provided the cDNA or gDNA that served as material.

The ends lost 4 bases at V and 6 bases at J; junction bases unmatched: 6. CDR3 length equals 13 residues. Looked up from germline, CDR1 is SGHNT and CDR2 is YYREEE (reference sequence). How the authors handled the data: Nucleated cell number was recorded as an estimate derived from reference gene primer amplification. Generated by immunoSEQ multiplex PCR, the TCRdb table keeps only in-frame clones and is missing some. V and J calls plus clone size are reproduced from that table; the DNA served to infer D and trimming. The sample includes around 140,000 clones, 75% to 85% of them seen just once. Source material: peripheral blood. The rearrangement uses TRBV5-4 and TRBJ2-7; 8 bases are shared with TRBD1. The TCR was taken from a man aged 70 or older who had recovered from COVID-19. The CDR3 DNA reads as TGTGCCAGCAGCCTGGGACAGGCGGGCGAGCAGTACTTC. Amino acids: CASSLGQAGEQYF.